This T cell receptor beta chain was sequenced in a study of T cells after yellow fever vaccination. About the research overall: When fractions had low cell numbers, they were prepared with SMART-Seq v4 Ultra Low Input. Notes on the study in general: In FACS-sorted repertoires, abundant clonotypes from the bulk population could appear as contaminants.

About this clonotype: Its antigen is undetermined.

TCRdb redid the calling of the 5' RACE reads with MiXCR, one entry per CDR3 protein. This sample carries a few hundred thousand distinct CDR3 sequences, roughly an eighth of them seen once, and the ten largest clones take around 3%. CDR1 is SQVTM and CDR2 is ANQGSEA in the germline V gene. The CDR3 contains 13 residues. Trimming removed 8 bases from V and 4 bases from J; junction bases left unmatched: 5. V usage is TRBV29-1 and J usage is TRBJ1-2, with 12 bases lining up with TRBD1. This material consisted of CD4+ T cells sorted from PBMCs, taken 15 days after the yellow fever booster vaccination. The sequence derives from a man aged 18 to 30 who received the YFV17D yellow fever vaccine. The CDR3 nucleotides are TGCAGCTCCGGGACAGGGGGCAGCTATGGCTACACCTTC. Protein sequence: CSSGTGGSYGYTF.